What follows describes a single T cell receptor beta chain. CDR3 length: 15 amino acids. Trimming took 5 bases from V and 3 from J; bases not matched to a gene: 6. Germline V CDR1 and CDR2: ENHRY, SYGVKD. The data stem from a study of T cell changes during pregnancy in multiple sclerosis. The data were produced by immunoSEQ multiplex PCR, yet TCRdb's version contains in-frame clones alone and is incomplete. Found here are fewer than 85,000 clones, about 92% of them singletons; the top ten hold about 2.5%. The material was peripheral blood, obtained in the second trimester of pregnancy. The clonotype originates from a female donor with multiple sclerosis, enrolled in a pregnancy study. V usage is TRBV10-3 and J usage is TRBJ2-1; TRBD2 aligns across 8 bases. The chain's CDR3 is CAISLRGGIYNEQFF. In nucleotides, the CDR3 is TGTGCCATCAGTCTCCGGGGGGGCATCTACAATGAGCAGTTCTTC.